This T cell receptor (beta chain) was recorded in a study of blood T cell repertoires in COVID-19 (dated by TCRdb to about 2020). Notes on the research overall: The collaborator samples originated in the United States, Italy and Spain and spanned the acute and convalescent phases of COVID-19. The repertoires were made available in a free public database intended to serve as a resource for research on the immune response to SARS-CoV-2. Where available, HLA class I and class II types were obtained from metadata supplied by the sample provider rather than from assay-based typing. The prospective study material was composed of cDNA or gDNA derived from T cells, B-cell-depleted T cells, or PBMCs. The sample metadata nearly always contained a de-identified subject ID, COVID-19 status, age in years and sex. The dataset comprised deeply sampled blood TCRbeta repertoires from subjects exposed to, actively infected with, or recovered from COVID-19. The samples were drawn from two sources: the first 160 participants of the ongoing ImmuneRACE study, and about 1,300 subjects contributed by 6 global collaborators.

The CDR3, cysteine through phenylalanine, is 13 amino acids long. Only the CDR3 part of the read is kept: 39 bases, read in frame from the first base. V sheds 3 bases and J sheds 9 bases, leaving 14 bases between their ends. From a lookup of the germline V gene (reference sequence), CDR1 and CDR2 are LNHDA and SQIVND. A remark on this clone: Its antigen remains unidentified. One base away there is no much larger clone; base qualities are not given.

TCRbeta CDR3 regions were amplified from genomic DNA using the immunoSEQ Assay, a bias-controlled multiplex PCR. The authors' analysis ran thus. Nucleated cell counts per sample were estimated from amplification of reference gene primers within the assay. To quantify the absolute abundance of each unique TCRbeta CDR3 rearrangement, sequence reads were collapsed and filtered. For each sample, productive Simpson clonality was calculated as the square root of Simpson's diversity index across productive rearrangements. TCRdb re-hosts the immuneACCESS table, in-frame sequences only. Its copies lack some clones; in the studies checked, an unresolved V gene accounts for under half of them, and the cause for the rest is not known. The D gene and trimming were derived from the DNA, and the V and J assignments and clone size from that table. Here the sample has 250,000 to 350,000 clones; about nine tenths occur a single time. The ten top clones hold over 9.5% of the sample.

Enrolling through a virtual design, the prospective study's participants ranged in age from roughly 18 to 95 years and lived across 24 United States geographic areas. Cohort assignment in the prospective study relied on participant-reported clinical history from a screening survey and a study questionnaire. Recovered participants in ImmuneRACE Cohort 3 were defined by two consecutive negative NP/OP PCR tests, clearance by a healthcare professional, or resolution of symptoms. Each participant in the prospective study had whole blood, serum and a nasopharyngeal or oropharyngeal swab collected by mobile phlebotomists. Over an approximately 2-month period, participants in the prospective study had the option of providing additional blood draws and questionnaires. Before DNA extraction, blood samples from the prospective study were shipped at room temperature or frozen. Results and caveats for the whole study, not just this receptor: The amount of clinical and demographic metadata varied by source and participant and was provided uncurated.

The chain links TRBV19 with TRBJ1-2; the best D guess is TRBD1, with 5 bases matching. Sequencing was performed on PBMCs or T cells enriched from blood (not recorded which). The source is a woman aged 18 to 35 who had recovered from COVID-19. The CDR3 sequence is CASSMMGRVSYTF. At the DNA level, the sequence is TGTGCCAGTAGTATGATGGGCAGGGTTAGCTACACCTTC.